The sequence of this TCR beta chain was determined in a study of glioma-infiltrating T cells. Using RNA template, CDR3s of TCR alpha and beta were amplified with iRepertoire arm-PCR. TCRdb used MiXCR to reprocess the multiplex PCR reads, holding one entry per CDR3 protein. The data hold fewer than 200,000 distinct CDR3 sequences, with 30% to 40% observed a single time. The sequence was collected from a human donor with low-grade glioma or glioblastoma, undergoing nonglioma brain surgery, or in good health (not recorded which). Sequenced: glioma tissue, nonneoplastic brain tissue, or PBMCs (not recorded which).

The CDR3 loop reads CASSLSRLTEQFF. CDR3 nucleotides: TGTGCCAGCAGCCTGTCACGACTAACAGAGCAGTTCTTC. V usage is TRBV3-1 and J usage is TRBJ2-1; maybe TRBD2 (5 bases). Germline lookup yields CDR1 LGHDT and CDR2 YNNKEL (reference sequence). There are 13 residues in the CDR3. V lost 4 bases, J lost 10 bases, and 14 bases lay in between.